The sequence of this TCR beta chain was determined in a study of CD8+ T cells in alopecia areata. The study, taken as a whole, reports: The treated group had a single nonresponder, limiting CD8+ expansion-response conclusions. Across lesional scalp, and particularly alopecia totalis/universalis, clonality surpassed that of normal scalp.

The germline V gene encodes CDR1 MNHNY and CDR2 SVGAGI (reference sequence). CDR3 length equals 16 residues. V was clipped by 6 bases and J by 2 bases; unmatched bases: 13. As for this clone: No antigen is known for it.

Following extraction, RNA underwent reverse transcription to cDNA, which served as the sequencing template. Profiled with immunoSEQ multiplex PCR; TCRdb holds only in-frame clones, not every one. The repertoire has 200,000 to 250,000 clones, 35% to 45% of them found once; the top ten carry around 0.48%. Treatment denoted: oral pan-JAK inhibitor, 5-10 mg twice daily. The gene calls are TRBV6-6 and TRBJ2-7; 7 nucleotides agree with TRBD1. This TCR derives from a human donor with alopecia areata. The source was CD4+ T cells sorted from blood, collected around week 31, from a patient treated with tofacitinib. The CDR3 is CASSHSVTGPTYEQYF. The CDR3 nucleotides are TGTGCCAGCAGCCACTCGGTGACAGGGCCAACCTACGAGCAGTACTTC.